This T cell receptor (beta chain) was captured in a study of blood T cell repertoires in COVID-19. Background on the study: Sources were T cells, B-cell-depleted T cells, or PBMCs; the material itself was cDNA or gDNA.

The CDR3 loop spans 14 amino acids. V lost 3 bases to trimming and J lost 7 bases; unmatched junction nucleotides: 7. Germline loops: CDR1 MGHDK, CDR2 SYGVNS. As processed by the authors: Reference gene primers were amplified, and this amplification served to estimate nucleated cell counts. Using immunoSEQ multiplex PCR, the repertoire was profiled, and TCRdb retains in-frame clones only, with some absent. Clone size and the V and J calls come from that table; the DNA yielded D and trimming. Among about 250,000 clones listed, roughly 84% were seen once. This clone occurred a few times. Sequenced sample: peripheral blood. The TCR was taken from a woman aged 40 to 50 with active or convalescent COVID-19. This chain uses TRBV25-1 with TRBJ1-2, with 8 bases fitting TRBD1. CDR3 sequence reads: CASSDSLTGVGYTF. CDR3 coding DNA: TGTGCCAGCAGTGATTCGTTGACAGGGGTTGGCTACACCTTC.